These 2 T cell receptor beta chains came from one sample sequenced in a study of blood T cell repertoires in COVID-19. TCRdb's table, derived via immunoSEQ multiplex PCR, lists solely in-frame clones and lacks some. Among 150,000 or so clones listed, 75% to 90% were seen once. Sequencing was performed on peripheral blood. The origin of the receptors is a man aged 55 to 70 with acute or convalescent COVID-19.

This chain joins TRBV14 and TRBJ1-1, with D hard to call. V was cut by 10 bases and J by 13 bases, with 25 bases left in between. This CDR3 has 13 amino acids. Germline lookup yields CDR1 SGHDN and CDR2 FVKESK. CDR3 nucleotides: TGTGCCACCAACAGATTCCCTACCCCTGTGGTTTTCTTT. Translation: CATNRFPTPVVFF.

This chain links TRBV7-3 with TRBJ2-3, with a possible D match to TRBD1 (6 bases). The germline V gene has CDR1 SGHTA and CDR2 FQGTGA. The V end lost 6 bases, the J end lost 5 bases, and 12 bases lay between the germline ends. This CDR3 has 13 amino acids. CDR3 residues: CASSKTGRDTQYF. In nucleotides, the CDR3 is TGTGCCAGCAGTAAAACAGGGAGAGATACGCAGTATTTT.